This T cell receptor beta chain was identified during a study of graft-versus-host responses after intestinal transplantation. The repertoire was sequenced with immunoSEQ multiplex PCR; TCRdb's copy has only in-frame clones and lacks some. Of approximately 24,000 clones in the sample, 90% to 95% are singletons; the top ten hold around 0.82%. There are 13 residues in the CDR3. Per germline, CDR1 MNHEY and CDR2 SVGAGI. V lost 10 bases to trimming and J lost 0 bases, with 7 bases between them. The sequence was collected from a human patient who received an intestinal transplant, so some T cells may come from the graft donor. Sequences were derived from PBMCs, sampled nearly 31 days after intestinal transplant. The rearrangement joins TRBV6-5 to TRBJ1-6; D remains ambiguous. The CDR3 is CATRDSYNSPLHF. The CDR3 DNA follows: TGTGCCACAAGGGACTCCTATAATTCACCCCTCCACTTT.